Listed below are T cell receptor beta chains from one sample, sequenced in a study of cytomegalovirus exposure and HLA in healthy donors. TCRdb keeps only in-frame clones here, not all; method: immunoSEQ multiplex PCR. The sample shows 200,000 or so clones, around 85% of them seen only once. The sample consisted of PBMCs. The receptors were gathered from a human donor in good health. Each CDR3 is given with its conserved first and last residue. D genes are given only for firm matches.

v_gene	j_gene	d_gene	CDR3aa	CDR3nt
TRBV5-1	TRBJ2-7	.	CASSPGGTVNYEQYF	TGCGCCAGCAGCCCAGGGGGGACGGTAAACTACGAGCAGTACTTC
TRBV5-4	TRBJ2-7	.	CASSFEKGAYEQYF	TGTGCCAGCAGCTTTGAAAAGGGGGCCTACGAGCAGTACTTC
TRBV7-9	TRBJ2-5	TRBD2	CASSKTSGRETQYF	TGTGCCAGCAGCAAGACTAGCGGGAGAGAGACCCAGTACTTC
TRBV10-3	TRBJ2-1	.	CAIQAGNLNEQFF	TGTGCCATACAAGCCGGGAACCTCAATGAGCAGTTCTTC
TRBV7-9	TRBJ2-7	TRBD1	CASSLVTGANYYEQYF	TGTGCCAGCAGCTTAGTTACAGGGGCCAACTACTACGAGCAGTACTTC
TRBV5-1	TRBJ2-7	TRBD2	CASSLDLAGVSYEQYF	TGCGCCAGCAGCTTGGATCTAGCGGGAGTCTCCTACGAGCAGTACTTC
TRBV7-2	TRBJ2-7	.	CASSLALRGSSDEQYF	TGTGCCAGCAGCTTAGCGCTCCGGGGGAGTAGCGACGAGCAGTACTTC
TRBV2	TRBJ2-7	TRBD2	CASSPGLAGVYEQYF	TGTGCCAGCAGTCCTGGACTAGCGGGAGTTTACGAGCAGTACTTC
TRBV28	TRBJ1-2	TRBD1	CASSFQGADYGYTF	TGTGCCAGCAGTTTTCAGGGGGCCGACTATGGCTACACCTTC
TRBV7-3	TRBJ1-2	TRBD1	CASSSGTGNGYTF	TGTGCCAGCAGCTCCGGGACAGGGAACGGCTACACCTTC
TRBV5-1	TRBJ2-7	.	CASSLGSSQGEQYF	TGCGCCAGCAGCTTGGGGTCAAGTCAGGGCGAGCAGTACTTC
TRBV18	TRBJ2-5	TRBD2	CASSPTGRGETQYF	TGTGCCAGCTCACCGACGGGGAGGGGAGAGACCCAGTACTTC
TRBV5-1	TRBJ2-1	TRBD2	CASLGGLAGGPNDNEQFF	TGCGCCAGCTTGGGGGGACTAGCGGGAGGGCCAAATGACAATGAGCAGTTCTTC
TRBV2	TRBJ2-7	TRBD1	CARGQGYEQYF	TGTGCCAGGGGACAGGGCTACGAGCAGTACTTC
TRBV6-1	TRBJ2-1	TRBD1	CASRLQQGQGQFF	TGTGCCAGCAGACTTCAACAGGGGCAGGGGCAGTTCTTC
TRBV10-3	TRBJ2-6	TRBD1	CAISESGPGQGDSGANVLTF	TGTGCCATCAGTGAGTCGGGTCCGGGACAGGGAGACTCTGGGGCCAACGTCCTGACTTTC
TRBV5-1	TRBJ2-3	.	CASSLTGRIPDTQYF	TGCGCCAGCAGCTTGACAGGGCGAATCCCAGATACGCAGTATTTT
TRBV29-1	TRBJ2-7	.	CSASGPSDYEQYF	TGCAGCGCCTCAGGGCCCTCGGACTACGAGCAGTACTTC